The sample holds a few counts of the clone carrying this T cell receptor beta chain. The sample originates from a study of blood T cell repertoires in COVID-19. Looking at the study overall: Donors in the United States, Italy and Spain gave samples during acute or convalescent COVID-19. T cells, B-cell-depleted T cells, or PBMCs provided the cDNA or gDNA that served as material.

In the authors' workflow: Reference gene primer amplification in the assay estimated nucleated cell counts. Data came from immunoSEQ multiplex PCR; TCRdb stores just in-frame clones and leaves some out. From that table come the V and J calls and clone size; the DNA was used to work out D and trimming. The sample has about 99,000 clones, around 79% seen once. CDR1 is MNHEY and CDR2 is SVGEGT in the germline V gene. The ends were cut back, 3 bases at V and 6 bases at J, with 14 bases in the middle. There are 14 residues in the CDR3. The chain is built from TRBV6-2 or TRBV6-3 and TRBJ1-1, with D perhaps matching TRBD1 (5 bases). The origin of this receptor is an elderly woman with active or convalescent COVID-19. Sequenced sample: peripheral blood. The CDR3 sequence is CASSYIPGFSEAFF. In DNA form, the CDR3 reads TGTGCCAGCAGTTATATTCCAGGGTTTTCTGAAGCTTTCTTT.